Below are 20 T cell receptor beta chains sequenced from a single sample in a study of T cells expressing NK-cell markers. Reanalyzing the 5' RACE reads, TCRdb keeps one entry per CDR3 protein, without DNA. This sample contains 150,000 or so distinct CDR3 sequences. Sequenced input: blood T cells: a sorted CD56 or NKG2C T cell subset, CD4+ or CD8+ T cells, or bulk PBMC T cells (not recorded which). The receptor source for this set is a woman between 18 and 75 years old in good health.

This chain connects TRBV20-1 to TRBJ1-1; TCRdb reports TRBD1, a call that lacks DNA to check it against. There are 15 residues in the CDR3. Germline V gives CDR1 DFQATT, CDR2 SNEGSKA (reference sequence). The CDR3 sequence: CSARSIRGLFTEAFF.

J is TRBJ2-7 and V is TRBV6-2 or TRBV6-3; TCRdb picks TRBD2, but there is no DNA to check that call. The CDR3 is made up of 13 amino acids. The germline V gene has CDR1 MNHEY and CDR2 SVGEGT. Here the CDR3 reads CASSRSSGYEQYF.

The gene calls are TRBV4-2 and TRBJ2-7; TCRdb selects TRBD2, and the lack of DNA leaves this call unchecked. CDR1 LGHNA and CDR2 YNFKEQ come from the germline V gene. The CDR3 has 15 residues. The CDR3 loop reads CASSQEPQRGGEQYF.

The chain combines TRBV12-3 or TRBV12-4 with TRBJ2-6; the TRBD1 assignment by TCRdb is unverifiable without DNA. This CDR3 has 17 amino acids. The CDR3 here is CASSRGPGVSGANVLTF.

The V gene is TRBV7-2, the J gene TRBJ2-3; with no DNA, the TCRdb D assignment of TRBD1 cannot be verified. This CDR3 comprises 13 residues. CDR1 is SGHTA and CDR2 is FQGNSA in the germline V gene. The CDR3 is CASSLIGADTQYF.

The chain combines TRBV4-1 with TRBJ1-5; without DNA, the TCRdb call of TRBD1 cannot be checked. CDR1 is MGHRA, CDR2 YSYEKL, per germline. There are 16 residues in the CDR3. CDR3 amino acids: CASSQIRGPSNQPQHF.

The rearrangement joins TRBV12-3 or TRBV12-4 to TRBJ1-4; TCRdb gives TRBD1 as the D gene, but with no DNA this cannot be confirmed. The CDR3 sequence is 14 residues long. CDR3 in amino acids: CASSPGTTNEKLFF.

This rearrangement joins TRBV4-1 to TRBJ1-6. CDR3 length: 15 residues. Germline CDR1 is MGHRA and CDR2 is YSYEKL. The CDR3 sequence: CASSQENSYNSPLHF.

V and J are TRBV7-8 and TRBJ1-1; checking the TCRdb D call of TRBD1 is not possible without DNA. Germline V gives CDR1 SGHVS, CDR2 FQNEAQ. This CDR3 spans 12 amino acids. This chain's CDR3 is CASSSDRGEAFF.

The chain joins TRBV18 to TRBJ2-5; TCRdb returns TRBD2, unconfirmable since there is no DNA. Germline-derived CDR1 and CDR2 are KGHSH and LQKENI. The CDR3 has 17 residues. The chain's CDR3 is CASSPGVIAGAGETQYF. The complete variable domain, with remaining parts taken from reference TRBV18 and TRBJ2-5, reads NAGVMQNPRHLVRRRGQEARLRCSPMKGHSHVYWYRQLPEEGLKFMVYLQKENIIDESGMPKERFSAEFPKEGPSILRIQQVVRGDSAAYFCASSPGVIAGAGETQYFGPGTRLLVL.

The V gene is TRBV7-3, the J gene TRBJ2-6; TCRdb names TRBD1, which stays unverified in the absence of DNA. Germline CDR1 SGHTA, CDR2 FQGTGA. The CDR3 runs to 15 residues. The chain's CDR3 is CASSEAPLAANVLTF.

The chain is built from TRBV2 and TRBJ2-5. Germline-derived CDR1 and CDR2 are SNHLY and FYNNEI. The CDR3 has 13 amino acids. The CDR3 protein is CASSEYGQETQYF.

This chain connects TRBV20-1 to TRBJ1-5; TCRdb's D gene call, TRBD1, goes unchecked for lack of DNA. The CDR3 sequence is 15 residues long. Germline lookup yields CDR1 DFQATT and CDR2 SNEGSKA (reference sequence). The CDR3 reads CSAREHRGYNQPQHF.

The chain recombines TRBV20-1 with TRBJ2-5; TCRdb's assignment of TRBD2 cannot be checked, as there is no DNA. The CDR3 sequence is 11 residues long. Germline CDR1 and CDR2: DFQATT and SNEGSKA (reference sequence). The CDR3 loop is CKIEGAETQYF.

V and J are TRBV9 and TRBJ1-6; TCRdb outputs TRBD1, but without DNA this stays unchecked. The CDR3 has 14 residues. Germline values: CDR1 SGDLS, CDR2 YYNGEE. The CDR3 sequence is CASSAGTVNSPLHF.

The chain is built from TRBV4-1 and TRBJ2-6; TCRdb's D call of TRBD1 is untestable without DNA. The CDR3 loop spans 20 amino acids. The germline V gene has CDR1 MGHRA and CDR2 YSYEKL. Here the CDR3 reads CASSQRRSGQGLSGANVLTF.

V and J are TRBV2 and TRBJ1-2. The CDR3 runs 14 residues. Germline V gives CDR1 SNHLY, CDR2 FYNNEI. CDR3 loop: CASSDFEGLYGYTF.

The V call is TRBV10-3, the J call TRBJ2-7. The CDR3 loop spans 12 amino acids. The germline V gene has CDR1 ENHRY and CDR2 SYGVKD. CDR3 protein: CAISEFPYEQYF.

The gene calls are TRBV7-2 and TRBJ2-1. The CDR3 is 14 amino acids. CDR1 and CDR2 (germline): SGHTA, FQGNSA. CDR3 protein: CASSPGTYSNEQFF. Drawing the rest from reference TRBV7-2 and TRBJ2-1, the complete variable domain is GAGVSQSPSNKVTEKGKDVELRCDPISGHTALYWYRQSLGQGLEFLIYFQGNSAPDKSGLPSDRFSAERTGGSVSTLTIQRTQQEDSAVYLCASSPGTYSNEQFFGPGTRLTVL.

The rearrangement joins TRBV4-2 to TRBJ2-4; the TCRdb call, TRBD1, lacks DNA for checking. Per the germline V gene, CDR1 is LGHNA and CDR2 is YNFKEQ. The CDR3 length is 21 residues. This CDR3 is CASSQEGRDRSANIAKNIQYF.